Listed below are T cell receptor beta chains from one sample, sequenced in a study of human thymus T cells. Profiled with immunoSEQ multiplex PCR; TCRdb holds only in-frame clones, not every one. This repertoire shows approximately 46,000 clones, roughly 94% found once; its top ten account for about 0.17%. The sequenced material came from blood. The receptors were sampled from a girl younger than two with a congenital heart defect but otherwise immunologically healthy. Both conserved end residues are part of each CDR3. The D gene is left open where the match is weak. Clone size, where shown, is once, few, many, or a class for clones that have expanded.

clone size | D gene | J gene | V gene | CDR3 DNA | CDR3 protein
. | . | TRBJ1-3 | TRBV2 | TGTGCCAGCAGCCCGACAGTCTCTGGAAACACCATATATTTT | CASSPTVSGNTIYF
. | . | TRBJ1-1 | TRBV9 | TGTGCCAGCAGCGCCTCAGGACGCTTTCTGAACACTGAAGCTTTCTTT | CASSASGRFLNTEAFF
. | . | TRBJ2-7 | TRBV6-8 | TGTGCCAGCAGTTACCCAAGGAGGTGGTGGAGTTACGAGCAGTACTTC | CASSYPRRWWSYEQYF
. | . | TRBJ1-2 | TRBV15 | TGTGCCACCAGCAGGCGGCGGGACTATGGCTACACCTTC | CATSRRRDYGYTF
. | . | TRBJ2-7 | TRBV7-2 | TGTGCCAGCAGCTTAGGGCGGTCCTACGAGCAGTACTTC | CASSLGRSYEQYF
. | TRBD1 | TRBJ1-5 | TRBV6-6 | TGTGCCAGCAGTTACTCGGGAGGGACAGCCGGTCAGCCCCAGCATTTT | CASSYSGGTAGQPQHF
. | . | TRBJ1-1 | TRBV11-2 | TGTGCCAGCAGCTTGGGCTTCGTTCGGATCGTGAACACTGAAGCTTTCTTT | CASSLGFVRIVNTEAFF
. | TRBD1 | TRBJ2-1 | TRBV27 | TGTGCCAGCAGTTTCCGGGACAGGGGAAGATTCTCCTACAATGAGCAGTTCTTC | CASSFRDRGRFSYNEQFF
. | . | TRBJ2-5 | TRBV27 | TGTGCCAGCAGCCCCTCGGCGTGGCAAGAGACCCAGTACTTC | CASSPSAWQETQYF
. | TRBD1 | TRBJ2-3 | TRBV5-8 | TGTGCCAGCAGCCCCGGACAGGGGTGGGCAGATACGCAGTATTTT | CASSPGQGWADTQYF
once | TRBD2 | TRBJ2-1 | TRBV10-2 | TGCGCCAGCAGTGGGTTGACTAGCGGGTCCTACAATGAGCAGTTCTTC | CASSGLTSGSYNEQFF
. | . | TRBJ2-5 | TRBV7-2 | TGTGCCAGCAGCTTAGAAGTGACCCAGTACTTC | CASSLEVTQYF
. | TRBD2 | TRBJ2-5 | TRBV25-1 | TGTGCCAGCAGAGGGGAGGGGCAAGAGACCCAGTACTTC | CASRGEGQETQYF
. | . | TRBJ2-7 | TRBV7-9 | TGTGCCAGCAGCTTAATGGCAGGGGATCTCCACGAGCAGTACTTC | CASSLMAGDLHEQYF
. | TRBD1 | TRBJ2-1 | TRBV29-1 | TGCAGCGTTGAACCTGGACAGGGCTACGAGCAGTTCTTC | CSVEPGQGYEQFF
. | . | TRBJ2-3 | TRBV27 | TGTGCCAGCACCCGGGCCGGATCTAACACAGATACGCAGTATTTT | CASTRAGSNTDTQYF
once | TRBD2 | TRBJ2-1 | TRBV29-1 | TGCAGCCACTTGGCCGGGAGGTCCTACAATGAGCAGTTCTTC | CSHLAGRSYNEQFF
. | . | TRBJ2-5 | TRBV30 | TGTGCCTGGAGTGTAGGGCCCAGGGTGCGGACCCAGTACTTC | CAWSVGPRVRTQYF
. | . | TRBJ2-1 | TRBV2 | TGTGCCAGAGGGCCGGCGGCAGGCCTAAACAATGAGCAGTTCTTC | CARGPAAGLNNEQFF
. | TRBD2 | TRBJ2-7 | TRBV10-2 | TGCGCCAGCAGTGCTAGGACTAGCGGGCGATGGGGGACCTACGAGCAGTACTTC | CASSARTSGRWGTYEQYF
. | . | TRBJ2-6 | TRBV5-5 | TGTGCCAGCAGCCCAGGGACATTGGGCTCTGGGGCCAACGTCCTGACTTTC | CASSPGTLGSGANVLTF
. | TRBD1 | TRBJ2-1 | TRBV28 | TGTGCCAGCAGACGGACAGGAAACAATGAGCAGTTCTTC | CASRRTGNNEQFF
. | . | TRBJ1-2 | TRBV19 | TGTGCCAGTAAATATAGGAGAGGCGACTATGGCTACACCTTC | CASKYRRGDYGYTF
. | . | TRBJ2-1 | TRBV1 | TGCACCAGCAGCCAAAGGACTAGCGGGAGAAATGAGCAGTTCTTC | CTSSQRTSGRNEQFF
. | . | TRBJ2-5 | TRBV28 | TGTGCCAGCAGTCGCTATAGTTTAGAGACCCAGTACTTC | CASSRYSLETQYF
once | . | TRBJ2-3 | TRBV7-8 | TGTGCCAGCAGCTTAAGGTGGGACGCCACAGATACGCAGTATTTT | CASSLRWDATDTQYF
. | TRBD2 | TRBJ2-5 | TRBV27 | TGTGCCAGCAGTCCGCCAGCGGGGGAGACCCAGTACTTC | CASSPPAGETQYF
. | TRBD1 | TRBJ1-1 | TRBV28 | TGTGCCAGCAGGCGCGACAGGGCCTACACTGAAGCTTTCTTT | CASRRDRAYTEAFF
. | . | TRBJ2-3 | TRBV7-9 | TGTGCCAGCAGCTTCCCCGGGGGGCCGGAACCAGATACGCAGTATTTT | CASSFPGGPEPDTQYF
. | . | TRBJ2-7 | TRBV10-3 | TGTGCCATCACCAGCCCAGGGATTGTTTACGAGCAGTACTTC | CAITSPGIVYEQYF
. | . | TRBJ2-6 | TRBV4-1 | TGCGCCAGCAGCCATCTACCGGGGGGCTTTGGGGCCAACGTCCTGACTTTC | CASSHLPGGFGANVLTF
. | . | TRBJ1-5 | TRBV21-1 | TGTGCCAGCAGCCTACGACAGGGGAATCAGCCCCAGCATTTT | CASSLRQGNQPQHF
once | TRBD2 | TRBJ2-3 | TRBV28 | TGTGCCAGCAGTACCCCCCGTAGCGGGAGGGTGGGAGATACGCAGTATTTT | CASSTPRSGRVGDTQYF
. | . | TRBJ2-5 | TRBV19 | TGTGCCAGTAGTATGAGACAGGAAGAGACCCAGTACTTC | CASSMRQEETQYF
. | . | TRBJ1-5 | TRBV6-1 | TGTGCCAGCAGTGAATATGGCAATCAGCCCCAGCATTTT | CASSEYGNQPQHF
. | . | TRBJ2-3 | TRBV11-3 | TGTGCCAGCAGCTCGGACCTCGACACAGATACGCAGTATTTT | CASSSDLDTDTQYF
. | . | TRBJ2-1 | TRBV4-1 | TGCGCCAGCAGCCAATGGAACGGGAACCACCCCGACAATGAGCAGTTCTTC | CASSQWNGNHPDNEQFF
. | TRBD1 | TRBJ2-5 | TRBV2 | TGTGCCAGCAGTGAAGGGCTAGGGGGCACGCAAGAGACCCAGTACTTC | CASSEGLGGTQETQYF
. | . | TRBJ2-1 | TRBV28 | TGTGCCAGCAGTAAAGCGCTCCCCTACAATGAGCAGTTCTTC | CASSKALPYNEQFF
. | TRBD2 | TRBJ2-5 | TRBV9 | TGTGCCAGACAAGCGGGAGTTAATGAGACCCAGTACTTC | CARQAGVNETQYF
. | . | TRBJ2-1 | TRBV6-1 | TGTGCCAGCAGAGCTCTTTCCTACAATGAGCAGTTCTTC | CASRALSYNEQFF
. | TRBD2 | TRBJ2-7 | TRBV30 | TGTGCCTGGAGTGTAGTGCGCGGGAGGCCCCCCTACGAGCAGTACTTC | CAWSVVRGRPPYEQYF